This T cell receptor (beta chain) was recovered during a study of blood T cell repertoires in COVID-19 (TCRdb year 2020). Background on the whole study: Samples covering the acute and convalescent phases of COVID-19 were provided by collaborators in the United States, Italy and Spain. Deeply sampled blood TCRbeta repertoires from subjects exposed to, actively infected with, or recovered from COVID-19 were included in the dataset. Samples came from the ongoing ImmuneRACE study (first 160 participants) plus 1,254 subjects from 6 global collaborators. The repertoires were made available in a free public database intended to serve as a resource for research on the immune response to SARS-CoV-2. Where HLA class I and class II types were available, the types were taken from metadata supplied by the sample provider, not from assay-based typing. Sample metadata almost always included a de-identified subject ID, COVID-19 status, age in years and sex. The material from the prospective study consisted of cDNA or gDNA derived from T cells, B-cell-depleted T cells, or PBMCs.

Overall results and qualifications from the work: How much clinical and demographic metadata was included differed by source and by participant, and the metadata was provided uncurated.

TCRbeta CDR3 regions were amplified from genomic DNA using the immunoSEQ Assay, a bias-controlled multiplex PCR. As for the original processing: Within the assay, amplification of reference gene primers was used to estimate how many nucleated cells each sample contained. Sequence reads were collapsed and filtered to measure the absolute abundance of every unique TCRbeta CDR3 rearrangement. For each sample, productive Simpson clonality was calculated by taking the square root of Simpson's diversity index across productive rearrangements. TCRdb re-hosts the immuneACCESS table, in-frame sequences only. Its copies lack some clones; in the studies checked, an unresolved V gene accounts for under half of them, and the cause for the rest is not known. D and trimming were read from the DNA, whereas the V and J calls and clone size are those reported in that table. This sample is represented by roughly 250,000 clones; roughly 85% of them were singletons. The biggest ten clones account for approximately 4% of the sample.

The germline V gene encodes CDR1 LNHDA and CDR2 SQIVND (reference sequence). The CDR3 holds 16 amino acids from the cysteine to the phenylalanine. The read is trimmed to its CDR3 DNA, 48 bases read in frame from base 1. Trimming takes 3 bases off V and 2 bases off J; junction bases not matched to a gene: 3. This clone was found once. Its antigen remains undetermined. There are no base qualities to consult, and no much larger clone falls within one base. Participants in the prospective study were enrolled through a virtual design, were aged roughly 18 to 90 years, and lived in roughly 24 United States geographic areas. To assign participants to cohorts, the prospective study relied on clinical history that participants themselves reported in a screening survey and a study questionnaire. Recovered participants in ImmuneRACE Cohort 3 were defined by two consecutive negative NP/OP PCR tests, clearance by a healthcare professional, or resolution of symptoms. Mobile phlebotomists in the prospective study collected whole blood, serum and a nasopharyngeal or oropharyngeal swab from every participant. Participants in the prospective study had the option to provide additional blood draws and questionnaires over an approximately 2-month period. Before DNA extraction, blood samples from the prospective study were shipped at room temperature or frozen.

The sequence is built from TRBV19 and TRBJ1-6; 8 junctional bases match TRBD1. Sequencing input: PBMCs or T cells enriched from blood (not recorded which). The TCR comes from a woman aged 25 to 39 who had recovered from COVID-19. The CDR3 region: CASSIEDRAYNSPLHF. The DNA sequence is TGTGCCAGTAGTATTGAGGACAGGGCCTATAATTCACCCCTCCACTTT.